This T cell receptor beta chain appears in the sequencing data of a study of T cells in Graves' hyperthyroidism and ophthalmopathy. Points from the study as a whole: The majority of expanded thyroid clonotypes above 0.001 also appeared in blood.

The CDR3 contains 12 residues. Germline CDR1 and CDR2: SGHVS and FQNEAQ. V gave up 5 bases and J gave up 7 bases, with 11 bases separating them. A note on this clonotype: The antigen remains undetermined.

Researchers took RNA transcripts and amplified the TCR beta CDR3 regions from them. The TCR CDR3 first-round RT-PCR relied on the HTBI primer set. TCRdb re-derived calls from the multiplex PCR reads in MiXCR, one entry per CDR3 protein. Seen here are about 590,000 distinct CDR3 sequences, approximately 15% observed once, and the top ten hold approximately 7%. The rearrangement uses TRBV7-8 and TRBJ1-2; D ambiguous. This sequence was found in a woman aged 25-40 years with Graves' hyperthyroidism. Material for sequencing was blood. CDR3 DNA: TGTGCCAGCAGCGAAAGGTGGTCTGGCTACACCTTC. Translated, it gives CASSERWSGYTF.